Listed below are T cell receptor beta chains from one sample, sequenced in a study of T cells after yellow fever vaccination. TCRdb ran MiXCR on the 5' RACE reads and lists one entry per CDR3 protein. The sample lists around 100,000 distinct CDR3 sequences; 8.4% were seen once. The sequences come from CD8+ T cells sorted from PBMCs, collected 45 days after the yellow fever booster vaccination. Every receptor here comes from a man aged 25 to 40 who received the YFV17D yellow fever vaccine. Each CDR3 is given with its conserved first and last residue. The D gene is left open where the match is weak. The size field is filled for only some rows; it gives once, few, many or a size class.

abundance	v_gene	j_gene	d_gene	CDR3aa	CDR3nt
many	TRBV6-2/TRBV6-3	TRBJ2-3	-	CASSYSPAAATDTQYF	TGTGCCAGCAGTTACTCGCCAGCGGCAGCCACAGATACGCAGTATTTT
-	TRBV28	TRBJ2-1	-	CASRGPVRDQFYNEQFF	TGTGCCAGCAGGGGGCCTGTCCGGGACCAGTTCTACAATGAGCAGTTCTTC
many	TRBV12-3/TRBV12-4	TRBJ1-2	-	CASSPQGPYGYTF	TGTGCCAGCAGTCCACAGGGTCCCTATGGCTACACCTTC
many	TRBV12-3/TRBV12-4	TRBJ2-1	-	CASSVGVLNEQFF	TGTGCCAGCAGTGTTGGTGTTCTCAATGAGCAGTTCTTC
many	TRBV27	TRBJ2-5	-	CASRSERLWGTQYF	TGTGCCAGCAGGAGCGAACGGCTATGGGGGACCCAGTACTTC
many	TRBV7-7	TRBJ2-7	-	CAVQDTAYEQYF	TGTGCTGTCCAGGACACAGCCTACGAGCAGTACTTC
many	TRBV12-3/TRBV12-4	TRBJ2-2	-	CASIPGSSGPGELFF	TGTGCCAGCATTCCCGGAAGTTCGGGGCCCGGGGAGCTGTTTTTT
many	TRBV6-5	TRBJ1-2	TRBD1	CASSPGTGGYGYTF	TGTGCCAGCAGTCCCGGGACAGGGGGCTATGGCTACACCTTC
few	TRBV24-1	TRBJ2-3	TRBD2	CATSDPGGEADTQYF	TGTGCCACCAGTGACCCTGGGGGGGAGGCAGATACGCAGTATTTT
many	TRBV6-1	TRBJ2-1	TRBD2	CASKKTSGTSYNEQFF	TGTGCCAGCAAAAAGACTAGCGGGACCTCCTACAATGAGCAGTTCTTC
many	TRBV29-1	TRBJ2-1	-	CSVEDLGEQFF	TGCAGCGTTGAAGATCTTGGCGAGCAGTTCTTC
few	TRBV9	TRBJ2-5	TRBD1	CASSGGTGGETQYF	TGTGCCAGCAGCGGAGGTACAGGGGGGGAGACCCAGTACTTC
many	TRBV29-1	TRBJ2-1	-	CSVDEGLNEQFF	TGCAGCGTTGACGAGGGGTTGAATGAGCAGTTCTTC
many	TRBV7-9	TRBJ2-3	TRBD2	CASSFRTAGGPSDTQYF	TGTGCCAGCAGCTTCCGAACAGCGGGAGGGCCATCAGATACGCAGTATTTT
few	TRBV19	TRBJ2-2	-	CASSIGVNTGELFF	TGTGCCAGTAGTATCGGGGTAAACACCGGGGAGCTGTTTTTT
-	TRBV5-6	TRBJ1-1	TRBD1	CASSLGDRWNTEAFF	TGTGCCAGCAGCCTCGGGGACAGGTGGAACACTGAAGCTTTCTTT
many	TRBV12-3/TRBV12-4	TRBJ2-1	TRBD1	CASSLGTGPNEQFF	TGTGCCAGCAGTTTGGGGACAGGGCCCAATGAGCAGTTCTTC
many	TRBV11-2	TRBJ2-7	-	CASSLVQLVPTSYEQYF	TGTGCCAGCAGCTTGGTGCAGTTGGTACCGACTTCCTACGAGCAGTACTTC
few	TRBV4-3	TRBJ1-1	-	CASSQDRGMNTEAFF	TGCGCCAGCAGCCAAGATAGGGGGATGAACACTGAAGCTTTCTTT
many	TRBV20-1	TRBJ2-5	-	CSASLEDETGEAQETQYF	TGCAGTGCTAGTTTGGAGGACGAGACTGGAGAGGCTCAAGAGACCCAGTACTTC
-	TRBV12-3/TRBV12-4	TRBJ1-5	TRBD1	CASSWGQANQPQHF	TGTGCCAGCAGCTGGGGACAGGCAAATCAGCCCCAGCATTTT
few	TRBV12-3/TRBV12-4	TRBJ1-4	-	CASNPWGTNEKLFF	TGTGCCAGCAATCCTTGGGGGACTAATGAAAAACTGTTTTTT
many	TRBV27	TRBJ2-1	-	CASTRAGNYNEQFF	TGTGCCAGCACCCGGGCAGGGAATTACAATGAGCAGTTCTTC
many	TRBV7-7	TRBJ2-1	TRBD2	CASSPSAGAYNEQFF	TGTGCTAGCAGCCCGAGCGCGGGAGCCTACAATGAGCAGTTCTTC
-	TRBV5-8	TRBJ2-1	-	CASRPDFDNEQFF	TGTGCCAGCAGGCCTGACTTTGACAATGAGCAGTTCTTC
-	TRBV14	TRBJ2-1	TRBD2	CASSQPLAGAAYNEQFF	TGTGCCAGCAGCCAGCCGTTAGCGGGAGCCGCCTACAATGAGCAGTTCTTC
-	TRBV5-1	TRBJ2-7	TRBD2	CASSSGGGEQYF	TGCGCCAGCAGCTCCGGGGGGGGCGAGCAGTACTTC